This TCR beta chain was captured by sequencing in a study of blood T cell repertoires in COVID-19. Looking at the study overall: Sample material is recorded as cDNA or gDNA derived from T cells, B-cell-depleted T cells, or PBMCs.

Assay used: immunoSEQ multiplex PCR; TCRdb lists only in-frame clones, some missing. The table includes 100,000 to 150,000 clones, approximately 74% detected once. The length of the CDR3 is 15 residues. Trimming took 0 bases from V and 3 from J; bases not matched to a gene: 3. The V gene's germline CDR1 is SGDLS and CDR2 YYNGEE. The chain carries TRBV9 and TRBJ1-3, with TRBD1 matching 7 bases. The receptor's source is a man older than 75 with COVID-19, enrolled during active disease. The sample comprised peripheral blood. CDR3 nucleotides: TGTGCCAGCAGCGTAGCCCAGGGGGGTGGAAACACCATATATTTT. It yields the protein CASSVAQGGGNTIYF. Together with reference TRBV9 and TRBJ1-3, the CDR3 gives the full variable domain: DSGVTQTPKHLITATGQRVTLRCSPRSGDLSVYWYQQSLDQGLQFLIQYYNGEERAKGNILERFSAQQFPDLHSELNLSSLELGDSALYFCASSVAQGGGNTIYFGEGSWLTVV.